The present T cell receptor beta chain was sequenced within a study of blood T cell repertoires in COVID-19. Across the whole study: Specimens from acute and convalescent COVID-19 originated in the United States, Italy and Spain. PBMCs, B-cell-depleted T cells, or T cells were the source of the cDNA or gDNA that made up the material.

In the authors' methods: Reference gene primer amplification gave estimated nucleated cell counts. Profiling relied on immunoSEQ multiplex PCR, and the TCRdb table lists in-frame clones only, not all of them. V, J and clone size derive from that table, while D and trimming were established from the DNA sequence. The repertoire has about 220,000 clones, around 88% of them found once; the top ten carry under 2.5%. CDR1 and CDR2 (germline): MNHEY, SMNVEV (reference sequence). The CDR3 has 15 residues. Trimming removed 6 bases from V and 2 bases from J; junction bases left unmatched: 7. The specimen sequenced was PBMCs or T cells enriched from blood (not recorded which). V usage is TRBV27 and J usage is TRBJ2-3, with TRBD1 matching over 8 bases. The origin of this receptor is a woman between 40 and 50 years old with acute COVID-19. CDR3 amino acids: CASRPRDRHTDTQYF. The CDR3, as DNA: TGTGCCAGCAGACCCCGGGACAGGCACACAGATACGCAGTATTTT.